This T cell receptor beta chain came from a study of T-cell reconstitution after alpha-beta-depleted transplantation in children. As it was prepared, the TCRbeta library received unique molecular identifiers. TCRdb ran MiXCR on the PCR reads and lists one entry per CDR3 protein. The repertoire holds about 240,000 distinct CDR3 sequences, with 12% as singletons. At least ten counts were recorded for this clonotype. The germline V and J ends were trimmed by 8 bases and 6 bases, with 16 bases remaining between them. The CDR3 has 14 amino acids. Per the germline V gene, CDR1 is MGHDK and CDR2 is SYGVNS. The origin of this receptor is a human donor who donated a stem cell graft to a child with acute lymphoblastic leukemia. Sequencing used PBMCs from the stem cell graft donor, obtained from the stem cell graft. V usage is TRBV25-1 and J usage is TRBJ2-2; D may correspond to TRBD1 or TRBD2 (6 bases each). The CDR3 DNA is TGTGCCAGCCTACGGGAAGGGGGGCCCGGGGAGCTGTTTTTT. Protein: CASLREGGPGELFF. Drawing the rest from reference TRBV25-1 and TRBJ2-2, the complete variable domain is EADIYQTPRYLVIGTGKKITLECSQTMGHDKMYWYQQDPGMELHLIHYSYGVNSTEKGDLSSESTVSRIRTEHFPLTLESARPSHTSQYLCASLREGGPGELFFGEGSRLTVL.